This T cell receptor beta chain was found in a study of CD8 T cells in Susac syndrome (dated by TCRdb to about 2019). In terms of the full investigation: The study used repertoire sequencing to test whether antigen drove CD8+ T cell activation and differentiation in Susac syndrome. Clonality of the CD8+ T cell repertoire was compared between roughly twelve healthy donors, roughly 14 Susac syndrome patients and around 15 multiple sclerosis patients.

Overall study outcomes, separate from this receptor: The number of individuals in the TCR sequencing and HLA analysis was acknowledged as relatively small.

RNA was extracted using the RNeasy kit, and about 0.5 to 1 microgram was reverse transcribed with random hexamers. The immunoSEQ multiplex PCR assay, covering 54 Vbeta and 13 Jbeta segments, was used to amplify TCR beta CDR3 regions. PCR amplification bias was corrected using a synthetic template baseline for primer optimization and computational correction. The authors processed their data as follows. Reads were annotated to V, D and J genes according to IMGT and were analyzed with immunoSEQ Analyzer, with only productive sequences retained. Clonality was calculated as one minus the Shannon entropy normalized by log2 of the number of productive unique sequences. For each patient and control, public and private clones were evaluated within the 100 most prevalent clones. Susac-specific clones were defined as absent from healthy and MS cohorts, 1052 published viral clones and other ImmuneACCESS disease sequences. The raw public reads went through TCRdb reprocessing: fastp at Q25, MiXCR clone calling, in-frame beta chains kept. Each entry merges the rows of one CDR3 protein and shows their most common DNA and genes. The V and J calls and clone size are TCRdb's, not the authors'. The sample table shows 200,000 or so distinct CDR3 sequences, and about 93% are seen once. Less than 0.15% of the sample is taken by the ten largest.

The trim is 6 bases for V and 0 bases for J, with a gap of 11 bases between the germline ends. The CDR3 contains 14 residues, cysteine and phenylalanine counted. The only DNA kept is the CDR3, 42 bases in frame from the first base. High-throughput TCR beta sequencing profiled peripheral blood CD8+ and CD4+ T cells from healthy donors, Susac syndrome patients and multiple sclerosis patients. Multiple sclerosis controls were treatment-naive patients with stable or active relapsing-remitting disease fulfilling revised McDonald criteria. Bulk CD8+ and CD4+ T cells were purified by magnetic negative isolation, whereas CD8+ TEMRA cells were enriched by FACS. Blood was drawn into EDTA tubes, processed within 24 hours, and PBMCs were isolated by density gradient centrifugation. PBMCs intended for TCR sequencing were frozen in liquid nitrogen and were later thawed in a 37 degrees C water bath. Purity of sorted or isolated CD4+, CD8+ and CD8+ TEMRA cells was at least 90%.

Note on this clonotype: Its antigen specificity is not known. No qualities accompany the bases; no much larger clone lies one base away.

The chain was built from TRBV12-3 or TRBV12-4 and TRBJ1-1; possibly the D gene is TRBD1, per 5 matching bases. This clonotype originated in a human donor with multiple sclerosis. Sequencing used CD8+ T cells from PBMCs. The bases are TGTGCCAGCAGACTGACAGAACTGAACACTGAAGCTTTCTTT. This yields the protein CASRLTELNTEAFF.